A single sample is the source of the 10 T cell receptor beta chains below, sequenced in a study of cytomegalovirus exposure and HLA in healthy donors. 13 Jbeta primers and 60 Vbeta primers were used for the PCR. The data were produced by immunoSEQ multiplex PCR, yet TCRdb's version contains in-frame clones alone and is incomplete. The sample contains roughly 170,000 clones, around 82% of which appear only once. The sample consisted of PBMCs. The receptors were sampled from a man aged 25-45 years in good health and CMV-seronegative.

Worth noting for this clone: An end of the junction does not agree with germline; a read error may underlie this. This chain joins TRBV7-6 and TRBJ1-3, with D uncertain. This CDR3 is 17 amino acids long. Germline CDR1 and CDR2: SGHVS and FNYEAQ. The CDR3 nucleotides read TGTGCCAGCAGCTTAGGAGGGTCCGTTTTCTCTGGAAACGCCATATATTTT. Residues: CASSLGGSVFSGNAIYF.

This rearrangement joins TRBV5-6 to TRBJ1-1; 8 positions agree with TRBD1. The CDR3 length is 16 residues. Trimming took 4 bases from V and 7 from J; bases not matched to a gene: 15. Germline CDR1 is SGHDT and CDR2 is YYEEEE. The CDR3 sequence is CASSAMRGQGAGEAFF. As DNA, the CDR3 is TGTGCCAGCAGCGCAATGCGGGGGCAGGGGGCTGGTGAAGCTTTCTTT.

The chain recombines TRBV7-8 with TRBJ2-1; D gene ambiguous. Germline lookup yields CDR1 SGHVS and CDR2 FQNEAQ. The ends were cut back, 5 bases at V and 6 bases at J, with 11 bases in the middle. CDR3 length: 13 amino acids. In nucleotides, the CDR3 is TGTGCCAGCAGCCTCAGGTTGAGCAATGAGCAGTTCTTC. Residues: CASSLRLSNEQFF.

This clone was seen a single time. This chain joins TRBV7-2 and TRBJ1-5, with D uncertain. CDR3 length: 14 residues. V was pared by 1 base and J by 7 bases, with 11 bases between. Per the germline V gene, CDR1 is SGHTA and CDR2 is FQGNSA. The CDR3 sequence is CASSLEKSYQPQHF. CDR3 DNA sequence: TGTGCCAGCAGCTTAGAGAAATCCTACCAGCCCCAGCATTTT.

The chain carries TRBV5-1 and TRBJ2-3; 9 nucleotides line up with TRBD2. Looked up from germline, CDR1 is SGHRS and CDR2 is YFSETQ. The CDR3 covers 16 residues. V lost 2 bases to trimming and J lost 1 base; unmatched junction nucleotides: 5. The CDR3 protein is CASSFGGGRGTDTQYF. CDR3 nucleotide sequence: TGCGCCAGCAGCTTTGGAGGCGGGAGGGGCACAGATACGCAGTATTTT.

The chain combines TRBV19 with TRBJ1-6; TRBD1 might be the D (5 bases). Trimming removed 5 bases from V and 7 bases from J, with 18 bases in between. The CDR3 extends over 16 amino acids. Per germline, CDR1 LNHDA and CDR2 SQIVND (reference sequence). The CDR3 protein is CASSWVHGQRNSPLHF. CDR3 DNA: TGTGCCAGTAGTTGGGTTCACGGACAACGCAATTCACCCCTCCACTTT.

This chain links TRBV13 with TRBJ2-1, with TRBD1 matching over 8 bases. CDR1 PRHDT and CDR2 FYEKMQ come from the germline V gene (reference sequence). V gave up 5 bases and J gave up 12 bases; unmatched junction bases: 9. This CDR3 comprises 13 residues. The CDR3 region is CASSQQDRGGQFF. For the CDR3, the DNA is TGTGCCAGCAGCCAACAAGACAGGGGTGGGCAGTTCTTC.

The chain links TRBV6-5 to TRBJ2-3, with 13 bases aligning to TRBD2. The CDR3 is made up of 15 amino acids. Germline trimming cut 5 bases from V and 6 bases from J; bases unmatched to any gene: 5. Germline V gene data show CDR1 as MNHEY and CDR2 as SVGAGI. The CDR3: CASSPGLAGSDTQYF. For the CDR3, the DNA is TGTGCCAGCAGTCCGGGACTAGCGGGGTCTGATACGCAGTATTTT.

The chain links TRBV18 to TRBJ1-6, with D perhaps matching TRBD1 (6 bases). Germline CDR1 is KGHSH and CDR2 is LQKENI. Trimming cost V 3 bases and J 0 bases, with 9 bases left between them. The CDR3 totals 16 residues. In DNA, the CDR3 is TGTGCCAGCTCACCCGGACAGAGCTCCTATAATTCACCCCTCCACTTT. Translating it yields CASSPGQSSYNSPLHF.

The V call is TRBV6-1, the J call TRBJ2-7; D gene uncertain. Trimming left V 4 bases short and J 8 bases short, with 12 bases between. Germline loops: CDR1 MNHNS, CDR2 SASEGT. The CDR3 length is 12 residues. This CDR3 is CASSVSPYQQYF. The CDR3 DNA is TGTGCCAGCAGTGTTAGTCCGTACCAGCAGTACTTC.